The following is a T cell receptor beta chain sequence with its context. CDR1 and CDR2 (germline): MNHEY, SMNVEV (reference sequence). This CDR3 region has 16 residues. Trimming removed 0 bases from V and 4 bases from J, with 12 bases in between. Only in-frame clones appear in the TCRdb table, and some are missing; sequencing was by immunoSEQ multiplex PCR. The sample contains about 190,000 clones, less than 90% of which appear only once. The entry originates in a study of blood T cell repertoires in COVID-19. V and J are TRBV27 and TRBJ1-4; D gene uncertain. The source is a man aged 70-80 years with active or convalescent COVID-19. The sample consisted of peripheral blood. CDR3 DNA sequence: TGTGCCAGCAGTTTATCGCGGCGATACGATAATGAAAAACTGTTTTTT. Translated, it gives CASSLSRRYDNEKLFF.